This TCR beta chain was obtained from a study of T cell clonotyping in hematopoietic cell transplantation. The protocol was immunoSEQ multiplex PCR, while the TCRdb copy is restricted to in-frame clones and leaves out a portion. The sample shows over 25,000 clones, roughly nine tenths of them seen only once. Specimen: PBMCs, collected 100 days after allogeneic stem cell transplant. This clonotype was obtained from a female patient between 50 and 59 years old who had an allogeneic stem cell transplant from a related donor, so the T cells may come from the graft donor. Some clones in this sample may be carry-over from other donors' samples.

The CDR3 DNA reads as TGTGCCAGCACCCTGAACGGGGGGGGATACAATGAGCAGTTCTTC. It codes for CASTLNGGGYNEQFF. The chain couples TRBV5-6 to TRBJ2-1, with 8 bases aligning to TRBD2. The J segment lost 4 bases and the V segment lost 6 bases, leaving 9 bases of the junction unmatched. Germline CDR1 SGHDT, CDR2 YYEEEE. The CDR3 length is 15 residues.